Included here is one T cell receptor beta chain sequence, with context. Its ends do not fully match the called genes, so a read error is possible. The CDR3 extends over 13 amino acids. In germline, CDR1 is DFQATT, CDR2 SNEGSKA (reference sequence). A modified ARM-PCR protocol with three rounds of nested PCR amplified TCRbeta. Each CDR3 protein gets one entry after TCRdb re-called the multiplex PCR reads with MiXCR. The data contain about 80,000 distinct CDR3 sequences, about four fifths of them seen just once; the ten biggest clones take up about 47%. This sample stems from a study of tumor and adjacent non-tumor tissue in lung cancer. The template was RNA from unsorted bulk tissue. More than 3 cm separated this lung sample from the edge of the tumor. Chemotherapy-naive patients with new lung cancer underwent thoracic surgery in China, August–November 2014.

Sequencing was done on a sample of distant non-tumor lung tissue. The TCR sequence derives from a man aged 55-75 years with non-small cell lung cancer. The J gene is TRBJ2-7, the V gene TRBV20-1, with 7 bases that match TRBD2. Written as DNA, the CDR3 is TGCAGTGCTAATGTGGCGGGAGTTTACGAGCAATACTTC. Translation gives CSANVAGVYEQYF.